This record looks at one T cell receptor beta chain sequence and its context. V dropped 4 bases and J dropped 6; count of bases not matched to a gene: 9. The CDR3 runs 14 residues. Per the germline V gene, CDR1 is SGHDT and CDR2 is YYEEEE. The data were taken from a study of blood T cell repertoires in COVID-19. The overall study: Material from acute and convalescent COVID-19 was sourced from the United States, Italy and Spain. Nucleic acid was either cDNA or gDNA, and it came from T cells, B-cell-depleted T cells, or PBMCs.

In the original workflow: Amplification of reference gene primers provided the estimated nucleated cell counts. The assay was immunoSEQ multiplex PCR, and TCRdb's table has in-frame clones only and misses some. D and trimming come from the DNA, and the V and J calls and clone size come from that table. The sample comprises about 190,000 clones, around 89% of which are singletons, and about 4.4% rests with the top ten. The chain couples TRBV5-6 to TRBJ2-7, with 8 bases matching TRBD2. Sequenced sample: peripheral blood. The sequence was collected from a human donor in a cohort sampled during active COVID-19. The CDR3 DNA reads TGTGCCAGCAGCCTGCCGGGGGGGATGGCCGAGCAGTACTTC. Amino acid sequence: CASSLPGGMAEQYF.